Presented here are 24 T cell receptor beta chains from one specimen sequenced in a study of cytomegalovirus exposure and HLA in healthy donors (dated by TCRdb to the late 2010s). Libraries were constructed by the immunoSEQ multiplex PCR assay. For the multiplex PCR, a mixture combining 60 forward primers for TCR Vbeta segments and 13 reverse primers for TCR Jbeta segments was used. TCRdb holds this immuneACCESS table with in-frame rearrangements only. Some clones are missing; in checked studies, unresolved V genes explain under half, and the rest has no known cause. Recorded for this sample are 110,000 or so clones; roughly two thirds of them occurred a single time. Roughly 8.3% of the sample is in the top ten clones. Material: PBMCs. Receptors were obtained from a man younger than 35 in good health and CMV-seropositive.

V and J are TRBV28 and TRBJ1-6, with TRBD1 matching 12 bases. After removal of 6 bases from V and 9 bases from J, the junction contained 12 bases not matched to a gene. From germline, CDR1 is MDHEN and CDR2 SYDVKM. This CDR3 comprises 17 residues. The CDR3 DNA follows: TGTGCCAGCAGCAACCGGGACAGGGGGCTTTTTAGTTCACCCCTCCACTTT. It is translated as CASSNRDRGLFSSPLHF.

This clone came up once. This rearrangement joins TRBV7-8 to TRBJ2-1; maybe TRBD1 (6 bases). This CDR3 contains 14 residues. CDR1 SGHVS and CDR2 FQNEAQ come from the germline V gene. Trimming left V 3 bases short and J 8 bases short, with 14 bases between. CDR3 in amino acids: CASSFNTEGDEQFF. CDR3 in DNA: TGTGCCAGCAGCTTTAACACCGAGGGGGATGAGCAGTTCTTC.

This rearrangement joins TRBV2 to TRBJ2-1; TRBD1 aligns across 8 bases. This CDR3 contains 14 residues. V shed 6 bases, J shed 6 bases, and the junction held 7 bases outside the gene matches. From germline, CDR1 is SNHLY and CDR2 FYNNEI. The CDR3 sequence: CASRPDRALNEQFF. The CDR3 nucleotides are TGTGCCAGCAGACCGGACAGGGCCCTCAATGAGCAGTTCTTC.

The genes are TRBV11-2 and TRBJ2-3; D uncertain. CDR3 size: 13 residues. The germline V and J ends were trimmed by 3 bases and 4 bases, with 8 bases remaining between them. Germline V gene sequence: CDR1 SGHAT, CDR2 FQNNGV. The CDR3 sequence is CASSFIQADTQYF. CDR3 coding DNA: TGTGCCAGCAGCTTTATCCAGGCAGATACGCAGTATTTT.

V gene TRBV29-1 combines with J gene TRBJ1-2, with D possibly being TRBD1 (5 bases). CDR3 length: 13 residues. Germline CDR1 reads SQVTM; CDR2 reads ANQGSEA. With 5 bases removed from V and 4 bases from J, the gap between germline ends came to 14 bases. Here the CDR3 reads CSVLVGPGYGYTF. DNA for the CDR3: TGCAGCGTTCTCGTGGGGCCGGGCTATGGCTACACCTTC.

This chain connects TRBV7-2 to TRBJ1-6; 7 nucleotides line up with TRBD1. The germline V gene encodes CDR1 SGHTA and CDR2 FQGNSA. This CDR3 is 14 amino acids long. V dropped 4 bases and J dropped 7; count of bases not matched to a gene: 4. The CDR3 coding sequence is TGTGCCAGCAGCTATAACAGGGGAAATTCACCCCTCCACTTT. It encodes CASSYNRGNSPLHF.

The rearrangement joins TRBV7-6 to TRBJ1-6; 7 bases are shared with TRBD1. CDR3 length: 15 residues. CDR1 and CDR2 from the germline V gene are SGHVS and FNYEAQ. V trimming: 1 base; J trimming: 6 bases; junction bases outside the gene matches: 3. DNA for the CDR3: TGTGCCAGCAGCTTAGTGGCAGGGGGTAATTCACCCCTCCACTTT. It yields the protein CASSLVAGGNSPLHF.

CDR3 protein: CASSRLGLPPETQYF. The CDR3 bases are TGTGCCAGCAGTCGACTAGGCCTACCTCCAGAGACCCAGTACTTC. The chain joins TRBV21-1 to TRBJ2-5; the D call TRBD2 from the table was never checked on the DNA. TRBV21-1 is classified as a pseudogene. The CDR3 runs 15 residues.

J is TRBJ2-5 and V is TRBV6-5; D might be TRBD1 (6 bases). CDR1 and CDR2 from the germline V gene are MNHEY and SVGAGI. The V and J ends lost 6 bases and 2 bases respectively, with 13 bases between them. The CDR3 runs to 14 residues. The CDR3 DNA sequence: TGTGCCAGCAGACACAATACAGGGCAAGAGACCCAGTACTTC. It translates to CASRHNTGQETQYF.

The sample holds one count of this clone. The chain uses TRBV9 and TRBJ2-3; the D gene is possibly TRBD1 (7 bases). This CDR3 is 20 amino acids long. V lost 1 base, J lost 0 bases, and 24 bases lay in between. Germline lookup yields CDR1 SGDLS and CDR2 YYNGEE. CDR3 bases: TGTGCCAGCAGCGTAAACCCAGCGGGTAGGGGGCTTCTTAGCACAGATACGCAGTATTTT. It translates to CASSVNPAGRGLLSTDTQYF.

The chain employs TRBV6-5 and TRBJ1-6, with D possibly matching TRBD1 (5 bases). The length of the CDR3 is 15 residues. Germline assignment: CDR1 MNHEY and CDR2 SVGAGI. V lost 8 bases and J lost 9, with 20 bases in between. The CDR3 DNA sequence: TGTGCCAGCCGTCGTACCGCGGGGGGGGTTTCACCCCTCCACTTT. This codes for CASRRTAGGVSPLHF.

The CDR3 DNA sequence: TGTGCCAGCAGTTTCTCCGACACAGACACTGAAGCTTTCTTT. Residues: CASSFSDTDTEAFF. This chain uses TRBV28 with TRBJ1-1, with D unclear. Deletions cut 3 bases from V and 3 bases from J, with 11 bases between. The CDR3 has 14 residues. Germline CDR1 reads MDHEN; CDR2 reads SYDVKM.

Here the CDR3 reads CASSPQVGNEKLFF. The DNA of the CDR3 is TGTGCCAGCTCACCACAGGTGGGCAATGAAAAACTGTTTTTT. This sequence joins TRBV18 and TRBJ1-4; D is undetermined. This CDR3 spans 14 amino acids. CDR1 and CDR2 (germline): KGHSH, LQKENI. Between the trimmed V and J ends, which lost 1 base and 5 bases, there was a span of 8 bases.

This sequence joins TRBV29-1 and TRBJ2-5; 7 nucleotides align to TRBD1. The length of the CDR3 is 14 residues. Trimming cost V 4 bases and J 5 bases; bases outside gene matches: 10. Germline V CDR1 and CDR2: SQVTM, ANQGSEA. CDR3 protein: CSVVLPTGLETQYF. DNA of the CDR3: TGCAGCGTTGTCCTCCCGACAGGGCTGGAGACCCAGTACTTC.

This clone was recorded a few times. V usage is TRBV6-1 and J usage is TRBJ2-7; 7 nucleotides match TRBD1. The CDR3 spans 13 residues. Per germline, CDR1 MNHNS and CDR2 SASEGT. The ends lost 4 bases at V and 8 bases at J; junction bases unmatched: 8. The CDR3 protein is CASSGDSIRQQYF. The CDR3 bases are TGTGCCAGCAGTGGGGACAGCATCAGACAGCAGTACTTC.

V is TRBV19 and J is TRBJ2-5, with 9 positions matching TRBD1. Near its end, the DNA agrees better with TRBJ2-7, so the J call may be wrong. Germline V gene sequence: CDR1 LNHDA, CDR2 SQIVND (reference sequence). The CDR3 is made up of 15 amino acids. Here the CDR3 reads CASSPGTGSSYEQYF. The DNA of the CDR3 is TGTGCCAGTAGTCCCGGGACAGGGAGCTCCTACGAGCAGTACTTC.

The CDR3 DNA reads TGTGCCAGCAGTTCGGGACAGGGCGGGCAGTACGTC. Amino acid sequence: CASSSGQGGQYV. V is TRBV6-5 and J is TRBJ2-7, with TRBD1 identical over 9 bases. Per the germline V gene, CDR1 is MNHEY and CDR2 is SVGAGI. V lost 4 bases and J lost 9; bases outside the gene matches: 4. This CDR3 is built from 12 residues.

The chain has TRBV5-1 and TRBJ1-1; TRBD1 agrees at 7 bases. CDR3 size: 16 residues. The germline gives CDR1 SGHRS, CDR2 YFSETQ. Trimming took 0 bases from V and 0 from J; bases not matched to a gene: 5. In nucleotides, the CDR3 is TGCGCCAGCAGCTTGGCGGGACAGCTTTTGAACACTGAAGCTTTCTTT. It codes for CASSLAGQLLNTEAFF.

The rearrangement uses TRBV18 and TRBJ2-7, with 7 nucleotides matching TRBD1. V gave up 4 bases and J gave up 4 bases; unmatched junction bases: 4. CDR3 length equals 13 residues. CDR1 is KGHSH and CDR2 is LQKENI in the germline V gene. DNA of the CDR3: TGTGCCAGCTCACGACAGGGTGGATACGAGCAGTACTTC. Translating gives CASSRQGGYEQYF.

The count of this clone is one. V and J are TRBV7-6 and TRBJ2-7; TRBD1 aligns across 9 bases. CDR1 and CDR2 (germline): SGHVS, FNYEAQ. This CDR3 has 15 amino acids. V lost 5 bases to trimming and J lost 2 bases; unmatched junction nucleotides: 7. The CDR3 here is CASSLGTGYAYEQYF. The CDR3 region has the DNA TGTGCCAGCAGCCTCGGGACAGGGTACGCCTACGAGCAGTACTTC. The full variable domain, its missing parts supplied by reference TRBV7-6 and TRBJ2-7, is GAGVSQSPRYKVTKRGQDVALRCDPISGHVSLYWYRQALGQGPEFLTYFNYEAQQDKSGLPNDRFSAERPEGSISTLTIQRTEQRDSAMYRCASSLGTGYAYEQYFGPGTRLTVT.

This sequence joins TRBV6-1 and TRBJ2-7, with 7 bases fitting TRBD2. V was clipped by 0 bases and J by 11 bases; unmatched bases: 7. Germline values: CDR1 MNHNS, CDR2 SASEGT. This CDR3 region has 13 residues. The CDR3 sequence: CASSEAHGRGEYV. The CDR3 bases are TGTGCCAGCAGTGAAGCGCATGGGAGGGGCGAGTACGTC.

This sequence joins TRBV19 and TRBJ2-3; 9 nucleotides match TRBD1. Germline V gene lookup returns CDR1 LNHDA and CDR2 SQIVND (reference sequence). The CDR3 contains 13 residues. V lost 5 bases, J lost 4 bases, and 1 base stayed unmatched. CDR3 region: CASSDRGADTQYF. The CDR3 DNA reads TGTGCCAGTAGTGACAGGGGGGCAGATACGCAGTATTTT.

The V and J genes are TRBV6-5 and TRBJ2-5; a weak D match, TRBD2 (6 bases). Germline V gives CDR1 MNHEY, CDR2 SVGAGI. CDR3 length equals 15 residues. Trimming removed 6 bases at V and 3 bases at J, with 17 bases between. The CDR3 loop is CASRGGLLSKETQYF. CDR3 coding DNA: TGTGCCAGCAGGGGAGGCCTCCTTTCTAAAGAGACCCAGTACTTC.

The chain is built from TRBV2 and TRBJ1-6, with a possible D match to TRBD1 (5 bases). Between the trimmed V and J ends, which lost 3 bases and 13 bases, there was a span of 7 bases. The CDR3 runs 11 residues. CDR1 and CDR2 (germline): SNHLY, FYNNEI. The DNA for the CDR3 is TGTGCCAGCAGTGACAGGGTTCCCCTCCACTTT. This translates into CASSDRVPLHF. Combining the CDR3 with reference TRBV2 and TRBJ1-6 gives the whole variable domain EPEVTQTPSHQVTQMGQEVILRCVPISNHLYFYWYRQILGQKVEFLVSFYNNEISEKSEIFDDQFSVERPDGSNFTLKIRSTKLEDSAMYFCASSDRVPLHFGNGTRLTVT.